This TCR beta chain was retrieved from a study of T cell responses to AZD1222 COVID-19 vaccine. Points from the study as a whole: The span of vaccine-associated CD4 TCRs extended across spike, with dominance at 160-218 and 743-854. Spike-specific TCR breadth and depth rose after two AZD1222 doses. No day 14 peak samples; only post-peak repertoires were characterized.

Measured with immunoSEQ multiplex PCR; TCRdb has only the in-frame clones, and not every one. The sample records roughly 140,000 clones, about nine tenths being singletons. Trimming stripped 5 bases from V and 1 base from J, with 14 bases between. Germline CDR1 reads MDHEN; CDR2 reads SYDVKM. The CDR3 has 15 amino acids. For this clone: Its specificity is not known.

The sequencing used peripheral blood, collected on day 0 of AZD1222 vaccination. The receptor was derived from an adult in good health. This chain uses TRBV28 with TRBJ1-2; no reliable D call. CDR3 in amino acids: CASSPRGLINYGYTF. Here the CDR3 DNA reads TGTGCCAGCAGTCCCCGGGGTCTAATTAACTATGGCTACACCTTC.